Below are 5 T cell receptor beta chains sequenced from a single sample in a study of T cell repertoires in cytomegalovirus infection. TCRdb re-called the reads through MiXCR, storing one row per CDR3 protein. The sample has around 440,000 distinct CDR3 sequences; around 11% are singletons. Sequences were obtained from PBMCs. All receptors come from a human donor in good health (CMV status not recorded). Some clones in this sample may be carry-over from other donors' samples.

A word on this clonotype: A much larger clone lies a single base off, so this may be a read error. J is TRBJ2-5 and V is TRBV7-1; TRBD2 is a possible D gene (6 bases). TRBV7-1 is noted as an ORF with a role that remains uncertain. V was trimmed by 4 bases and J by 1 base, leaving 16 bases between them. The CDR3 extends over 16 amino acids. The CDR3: CASSYIRGRFQETQYF. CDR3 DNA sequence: TGTGCCAGCAGCTATATCCGGGGGAGGTTCCAAGAGACCCAGTACTTC.

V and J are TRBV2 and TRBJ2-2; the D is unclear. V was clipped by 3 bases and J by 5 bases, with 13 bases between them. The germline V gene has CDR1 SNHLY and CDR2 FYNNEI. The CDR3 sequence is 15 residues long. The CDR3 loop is CASSEFSGFTGELFF. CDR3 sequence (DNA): TGTGCCAGCAGTGAGTTCTCCGGATTTACCGGGGAGCTGTTTTTT.

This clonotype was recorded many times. The CDR3 DNA reads TGTGCCAGCAGTTTAATTCCCCTGAACACTGAAGCTTTCTTT. It encodes CASSLIPLNTEAFF. This chain uses TRBV12-3 or TRBV12-4 with TRBJ1-1; the D is unclear. The CDR3 runs 14 residues. Trimming took 2 bases from V and 0 from J, leaving 7 bases between them.

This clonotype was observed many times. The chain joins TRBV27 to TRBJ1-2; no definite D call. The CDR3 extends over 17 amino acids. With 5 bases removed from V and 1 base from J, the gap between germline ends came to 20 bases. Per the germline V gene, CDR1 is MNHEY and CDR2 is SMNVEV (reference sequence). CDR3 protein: CASSPYSDKAFNYGYTF. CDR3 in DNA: TGTGCCAGCAGTCCCTACTCTGACAAGGCCTTTAACTATGGCTACACCTTC.

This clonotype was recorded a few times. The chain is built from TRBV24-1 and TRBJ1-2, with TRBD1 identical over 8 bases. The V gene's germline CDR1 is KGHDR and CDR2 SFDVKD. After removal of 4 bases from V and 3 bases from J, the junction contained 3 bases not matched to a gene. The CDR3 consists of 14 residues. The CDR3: CATSDPGQDYGYTF. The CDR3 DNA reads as TGTGCCACCAGTGACCCGGGACAGGACTATGGCTACACCTTC.